The subject of this entry is one T cell receptor (beta chain). Sequenced by immunoSEQ multiplex PCR; TCRdb stores in-frame clones only, minus some. Among 45,000 to 55,000 clones listed, about 78% were seen once. This sample is part of a study of blood T cell repertoires in COVID-19. With 0 bases removed from V and 1 base from J, the gap between germline ends came to 5 bases. The length of the CDR3 is 14 residues. The germline V gene has CDR1 LGHNA and CDR2 YNFKEQ. This clonotype was obtained from a woman in her forties or fifties with acute COVID-19. V gene TRBV4-2 combines with J gene TRBJ2-3; D unclear. The specimen sequenced was PBMCs or T cells enriched from blood (not recorded which). The CDR3 sequence is CASSQDRGTDTQYF. Written as DNA, the CDR3 is TGTGCCAGCAGCCAAGATCGGGGCACAGATACGCAGTATTTT.